One TCR beta chain is described in this entry. What it recognizes is unknown. This sample is drawn from a study of PD-1 blockade in classical Hodgkin lymphoma. Findings of the study overall: Diversity similar to that of newly diagnosed patients was seen at baseline in complete responders. Initiation of nivolumab under 1 year after ASCT led to exclusion of patients. With respect to the repertoire differences, their causes, possibly disease activity or prior therapy, remain undefined.

Trimming removed 0 bases from V and 0 bases from J, with 6 bases in between. Germline CDR1 GTSNPN, CDR2 SVGIG (reference sequence). The CDR3 covers 14 residues. Time point given: cycle 4 day 1 (C4D1), after five to seven weeks of nivolumab. Relapse was seen in all patients after autologous stem cell transplantation, and brentuximab vedotin exposure was variable. Data came from immunoSEQ multiplex PCR; TCRdb stores just in-frame clones and leaves some out. The table shows some 93,000 clones, with 83% occurring only once. The sample in question was peripheral blood mononuclear cells (PBMCs), obtained before the fourth cycle of nivolumab. This clonotype originated in a human donor with classical Hodgkin lymphoma. V gene TRBV30 combines with J gene TRBJ1-5; D call uncertain. The DNA for the CDR3 is TGTGCCTGGAGTGTAACCCCTAGCAATCAGCCCCAGCATTTT. It codes for CAWSVTPSNQPQHF.